The 31 T cell receptor beta chains in this list originate from one sample, sequenced in a study of cytomegalovirus exposure and HLA in healthy donors. With 60 Vbeta and 13 Jbeta primers, the PCR was carried out. Repertoires were generated with immunoSEQ multiplex PCR, while TCRdb's copy carries only in-frame clones and drops some. The sample yields 100,000 to 150,000 clones, around three quarters seen once. Source material: PBMCs. These receptors all stem from a female donor in good health and CMV-seronegative.

A few counts support this clone. The V gene is TRBV5-1, the J gene TRBJ2-7; 12 bases agree with TRBD1. The CDR3 extends over 15 amino acids. Losses at the gene ends were 3 bases for V and 2 bases for J; bases not matched to a gene: 3. Germline V CDR1 and CDR2: SGHRS, YFSETQ. CDR3 DNA sequence: TGCGCCAGCAGCTGGGGACAGGGGGCCACCTACGAGCAGTACTTC. It specifies CASSWGQGATYEQYF.

This rearrangement joins TRBV4-2 to TRBJ1-2; TRBD1 matches at 7 bases. Per germline, CDR1 LGHNA and CDR2 YNFKEQ. V lost 5 bases and J lost 9; bases outside the gene matches: 6. The CDR3 runs 12 residues. Here the CDR3 reads CASSGRDSRYTF. In nucleotides, the CDR3 is TGTGCCAGCAGCGGCCGGGACAGTCGCTACACCTTC.

In this sample, this clone turned up once. Here the CDR3 DNA reads TGTGCCAGCAGCCGCTGGGCCAATGAGCAGTTCTTC. It translates to CASSRWANEQFF. The chain employs TRBV5-4 and TRBJ2-1; D is ambiguous. Germline V lookup: CDR1 SGHNT, CDR2 YYREEE (reference sequence). Trimming removed 4 bases from V and 6 bases from J, with 8 bases in between. The CDR3 loop spans 12 amino acids.

CDR3 region: CASQKSDTGELFF. DNA of the CDR3: TGTGCCAGCCAAAAGAGCGACACCGGGGAGCTGTTTTTT. The V call is TRBV28, the J call TRBJ2-2; no definite D call. Germline CDR1 and CDR2: MDHEN and SYDVKM. With 8 bases removed from V and 3 bases from J, the gap between germline ends came to 10 bases. This CDR3 region has 13 residues. Filled out from reference TRBV28 and TRBJ2-2, the complete variable domain reads DVKVTQSSRYLVKRTGEKVFLECVQDMDHENMFWYRQDPGLGLRLIYFSYDVKMKEKGDIPEGYSVSREKKERFSLILESASTNQTSMYLCASQKSDTGELFFGEGSRLTVL.

This clone came up a few times. J is TRBJ1-4 and V is TRBV9; D gene uncertain. The CDR3 extends over 15 amino acids. Germline loops: CDR1 SGDLS, CDR2 YYNGEE. Trimming removed 0 bases from V and 0 bases from J, with 6 bases in between. The CDR3 protein is CASSVDRATNEKLFF. The DNA for the CDR3 is TGTGCCAGCAGCGTAGACAGAGCAACTAATGAAAAACTGTTTTTT.

The chain couples TRBV5-4 to TRBJ2-2; TRBD2 matches at 8 bases. V was pared by 4 bases and J by 4 bases, with 6 bases of the junction left unmatched. The V gene's germline CDR1 is SGHNT and CDR2 YYREEE (reference sequence). The CDR3 runs to 15 residues. The CDR3 is CASSGRSGSTGELFF. The CDR3 DNA reads as TGTGCCAGCAGCGGGAGAAGCGGGAGCACCGGGGAGCTGTTTTTT.

V and J are TRBV10-1 and TRBJ1-1, with D possibly TRBD1 on 6 matching bases. The CDR3 length is 16 residues. The ends were cut back, 11 bases at V and 8 bases at J, with 30 bases in the middle. The germline CDR1 and CDR2 sequences are WNHNN and SYGVQD (reference sequence). The DNA for the CDR3 is TGCGCCCACCCAAACCACTTCAGAAATGGACAGAAGGAAGCTTTCTTT. Its protein is CAHPNHFRNGQKEAFF.

The J gene is TRBJ2-3, the V gene TRBV30; no clear D. Trimming cost V 5 bases and J 2 bases, with 14 bases left between them. CDR1 is GTSNPN, CDR2 SVGIG, per germline (reference sequence). The CDR3 runs 14 residues. CDR3 residues: CAWCPLSYTDTQYF. CDR3 DNA: TGTGCCTGGTGCCCACTATCTTACACAGATACGCAGTATTTT.

The gene calls are TRBV5-4 and TRBJ1-2, with D perhaps matching TRBD1 (6 bases). V lost 4 bases and J 4 bases, leaving 14 bases between the germline ends. The V gene's germline CDR1 is SGHNT and CDR2 YYREEE (reference sequence). The CDR3 is made up of 14 amino acids. This CDR3 is CASSKKTGTYGYTF. The CDR3 DNA reads as TGTGCCAGCAGCAAAAAGACAGGAACCTATGGCTACACCTTC.

J is TRBJ1-5 and V is TRBV18; the D gene is possibly TRBD1 (5 bases). Germline V gene data show CDR1 as KGHSH and CDR2 as LQKENI. The V end lost 3 bases, the J end lost 7 bases, and 19 bases lay between the germline ends. The CDR3 extends over 16 amino acids. The CDR3, as DNA: TGTGCCAGCTCACCCACCCGGTCCGGGGGGAGCCAGCCCCAGCATTTT. This gives the protein CASSPTRSGGSQPQHF.

This chain connects TRBV19 to TRBJ2-1; D possibly corresponds to TRBD1 (6 bases). Germline CDR1 and CDR2: LNHDA and SQIVND (reference sequence). V was cut by 5 bases and J by 0 bases, with 11 bases left in between. This CDR3 has 15 residues. CDR3 in amino acids: CASSFDRSSYNEQFF. The CDR3 DNA follows: TGTGCCAGTAGTTTCGACAGGAGCTCCTACAATGAGCAGTTCTTC.

The chain is built from TRBV5-6 and TRBJ1-1; no clear D gene. The CDR3 length is 13 residues. Trimming took off 4 bases at V and 1 base at J, with 8 bases between the two ends. In germline, CDR1 is SGHDT, CDR2 YYEEEE. The CDR3 nucleotides are TGTGCCAGCAGCCCCACAGAGAACACTGAAGCTTTCTTT. As protein: CASSPTENTEAFF. Complete variable domain (other parts from reference TRBV5-6 and TRBJ1-1): DAGVTQSPTHLIKTRGQQVTLRCSPKSGHDTVSWYQQALGQGPQFIFQYYEEEERQRGNFPDRFSGHQFPNYSSELNVNALLLGDSALYLCASSPTENTEAFFGQGTRLTVV.

The V and J genes are TRBV13 and TRBJ1-2; D is perhaps TRBD1 (5 bases). Trimming stripped 3 bases from V and 0 bases from J, with 14 bases between. There are 16 residues in the CDR3. Germline V gene sequence: CDR1 PRHDT, CDR2 FYEKMQ (reference sequence). The CDR3 DNA follows: TGTGCCAGCAGCTTGGCCCAGGGACTCACTAACTATGGCTACACCTTC. This encodes CASSLAQGLTNYGYTF. The whole variable domain, remainder taken from reference TRBV13 and TRBJ1-2, is AAGVIQSPRHLIKEKRETATLKCYPIPRHDTVYWYQQGPGQDPQFLISFYEKMQSDKGSIPDRFSAQQFSDYHSELNMSSLELGDSALYFCASSLAQGLTNYGYTFGSGTRLTVV.

The chain carries TRBV11-2 and TRBJ1-1, with unresolved D. V lost 4 bases, J lost 4 bases, and 10 bases lay in between. Per the germline V gene, CDR1 is SGHAT and CDR2 is FQNNGV. The CDR3 is 13 amino acids. This chain's CDR3 is CASSSRRGTEAFF. CDR3 sequence (DNA): TGTGCCAGCAGCTCCCGCCGGGGCACTGAAGCTTTCTTT.

The V gene is TRBV6-5, the J gene TRBJ1-2, with TRBD1 matching over 8 bases. The CDR3 runs to 13 residues. Germline CDR1 reads MNHEY; CDR2 reads SVGAGI. The J segment lost 6 bases and the V segment lost 6 bases, leaving 6 bases of the junction unmatched. In nucleotides, the CDR3 is TGTGCCAGCAGCCGAGGACAGGGCCATGGCTACACCTTC. Protein: CASSRGQGHGYTF.

This rearrangement joins TRBV9 to TRBJ2-7, with TRBD2 identical over 7 bases. CDR1 SGDLS and CDR2 YYNGEE come from the germline V gene. With V trimmed by 0 bases and J by 3 bases, 6 bases remained unmatched. The CDR3 totals 15 residues. DNA of the CDR3: TGTGCCAGCAGCGTAGCTAGTGGGGGGGGCTACGAGCAGTACTTC. Its protein is CASSVASGGGYEQYF.

This clone has a handful of counts. The rearrangement uses TRBV18 and TRBJ1-4; weak D call: TRBD1 (5 bases). Germline V gene data show CDR1 as KGHSH and CDR2 as LQKENI. Trimming took 4 bases from V and 6 from J, leaving 15 bases between them. The CDR3 covers 15 residues. CDR3 in amino acids: CASSHLQSGDEKLFF. The CDR3 DNA follows: TGTGCCAGCTCACACCTACAGTCGGGGGATGAAAAACTGTTTTTT.

This chain links TRBV5-1 with TRBJ1-4, with 9 bases matching TRBD1. CDR1 and CDR2 (germline): SGHRS, YFSETQ. The CDR3 totals 15 residues. The V segment lost 4 bases and the J segment 5 bases; nucleotides outside the gene matches: 6. The CDR3 DNA sequence: TGCGCCAGCAGCACCGGACAGGGGAGAAATGAAAAACTGTTTTTT. This codes for CASSTGQGRNEKLFF.

This rearrangement joins TRBV2 to TRBJ2-4; possibly TRBD1 for D (5 bases). V was pared by 3 bases and J by 11 bases, with 17 bases between. CDR3 length: 14 residues. Per the germline V gene, CDR1 is SNHLY and CDR2 is FYNNEI. CDR3 in DNA: TGTGCCAGCAGTGATCGGGTAGGGGCCAGGGTTCAGTACTTC. This codes for CASSDRVGARVQYF. The variable domain in full, with the rest retrieved from reference TRBV2 and TRBJ2-4, is EPEVTQTPSHQVTQMGQEVILRCVPISNHLYFYWYRQILGQKVEFLVSFYNNEISEKSEIFDDQFSVERPDGSNFTLKIRSTKLEDSAMYFCASSDRVGARVQYFGAGTRLSVL.

This clone was picked up a small number of times. J is TRBJ2-1 and V is TRBV18, with 7 bases identical to TRBD1. CDR1 KGHSH and CDR2 LQKENI come from the germline V gene. CDR3 length: 16 residues. Trimming took 3 bases from V and 0 from J; bases not matched to a gene: 5. In DNA, the CDR3 is TGTGCCAGCTCACCGACGACAGGGAACTCCTACAATGAGCAGTTCTTC. It codes for CASSPTTGNSYNEQFF.

This clone has a handful of counts. One junction end disagrees with the germline gene, perhaps due to a read error. This chain links TRBV7-2 with TRBJ2-6; D might be TRBD1 (5 bases). CDR3 size: 17 residues. The germline gives CDR1 SGHTA, CDR2 FQGNSA. The DNA of the CDR3 is TGTGCCAGCAGCTTAGTCGCGGAGAGCTCTGGGGCCAACGGCCTGACTTTC. Translating it yields CASSLVAESSGANGLTF.

The V gene is TRBV19, the J gene TRBJ2-7; 8 nucleotides line up with TRBD1. The V segment lost 6 bases and the J segment 6 bases; nucleotides outside the gene matches: 7. CDR3 length: 13 amino acids. Germline V gives CDR1 LNHDA, CDR2 SQIVND (reference sequence). This CDR3 reads CASSGDRGSEQYF. CDR3 in DNA: TGTGCCAGTAGCGGAGACAGGGGATCCGAGCAGTACTTC.

The V and J genes are TRBV13 and TRBJ2-1; 12 bases map to TRBD2. V lost 5 bases and J lost 9; bases outside the gene matches: 5. The CDR3 runs to 14 residues. CDR1 PRHDT and CDR2 FYEKMQ come from the germline V gene (reference sequence). The CDR3 loop reads CASSDGLAGSEQFF. The CDR3 coding sequence is TGTGCCAGCAGCGACGGACTAGCGGGGAGTGAGCAGTTCTTC.

The J gene is TRBJ1-2, the V gene TRBV27, with 8 bases that match TRBD1. Germline trimming cut 8 bases from V and 7 bases from J; bases unmatched to any gene: 6. CDR3 length: 12 amino acids. Germline V gives CDR1 MNHEY, CDR2 SMNVEV (reference sequence). DNA for the CDR3: TGTGCCAGCGGACAGGGAGTAGGTGGCTACACCTTC. This sequence encodes CASGQGVGGYTF.

This clone was detected once. This chain links TRBV5-1 with TRBJ1-1; a possible D gene is TRBD1 (5 bases). V was shortened by 0 bases and J by 2 bases, with 11 bases between the two germline ends. The CDR3 has 15 residues. Germline V gives CDR1 SGHRS, CDR2 YFSETQ. The CDR3 loop is CASSLDLTDNTEAFF. The CDR3 DNA reads TGCGCCAGCAGCTTGGACCTGACAGACAACACTGAAGCTTTCTTT.

This clone has a single count. The rearrangement joins TRBV28 to TRBJ2-5; D is ambiguous. The V gene lost 3 bases and the J gene lost 4 bases, with 6 bases spanning the gap. Germline V gene lookup returns CDR1 MDHEN and CDR2 SYDVKM. The CDR3 has 12 amino acids. CDR3 amino acids: CASSFPLETQYF. Here the CDR3 DNA reads TGTGCCAGCAGTTTCCCACTAGAGACCCAGTACTTC.

This clone was seen a single time. The V call is TRBV27, the J call TRBJ1-2; TRBD1 matches 8 bases. Trimming removed 7 bases from V and 5 bases from J; junction bases left unmatched: 12. Germline V gives CDR1 MNHEY, CDR2 SMNVEV (reference sequence). The CDR3 has 15 residues. In nucleotides, the CDR3 is TGTGCCAGCACCCAATCAGGGGGCGGTGGTTATGGCTACACCTTC. Protein: CASTQSGGGGYGYTF.

The rearrangement joins TRBV28 to TRBJ1-4; D is ambiguous. This CDR3 comprises 12 residues. V lost 4 bases, J lost 7 bases, and 7 bases lay in between. The germline V gene encodes CDR1 MDHEN and CDR2 SYDVKM. The CDR3 loop is CASSSRPEKLFF. The CDR3 nucleotides are TGTGCCAGCAGTTCGCGTCCTGAAAAACTGTTTTTT.

The chain joins TRBV27 to TRBJ2-7; possibly TRBD1 for D (6 bases). Germline V gene sequence: CDR1 MNHEY, CDR2 SMNVEV (reference sequence). V lost 6 bases, J lost 3 bases, and 18 bases lay in between. The CDR3 extends over 15 amino acids. The DNA for the CDR3 is TGTGCCAGCAGGCGAGACAGGCTCCTTTACTACGAGCAGTACTTC. It specifies CASRRDRLLYYEQYF.

This chain links TRBV7-3 with TRBJ2-1, with D tentatively TRBD2 (5 bases). Germline V lookup: CDR1 SGHTA, CDR2 FQGTGA. The V and J ends lost 2 bases and 7 bases respectively, with 9 bases between them. The CDR3 contains 13 residues. The CDR3 DNA reads TGTGCCAGCAGCTTACGGACTTTTAATGAGCAGTTCTTC. It codes for CASSLRTFNEQFF. Supplemented by reference TRBV7-3 and TRBJ2-1, the full variable domain reads GAGVSQTPSNKVTEKGKYVELRCDPISGHTALYWYRQSLGQGPEFLIYFQGTGAADDSGLPNDRFFAVRPEGSVSTLKIQRTERGDSAVYLCASSLRTFNEQFFGPGTRLTVL.

The chain couples TRBV28 to TRBJ2-7; TRBD1 might be the D (5 bases). The V end lost 1 base, the J end lost 2 bases, and 9 bases lay between the germline ends. Germline V lookup: CDR1 MDHEN, CDR2 SYDVKM. The CDR3 extends over 14 amino acids. CDR3 amino acids: CASSLSQATYEQYF. As DNA, the CDR3 is TGTGCCAGCAGTTTATCACAGGCGACCTACGAGCAGTACTTC.